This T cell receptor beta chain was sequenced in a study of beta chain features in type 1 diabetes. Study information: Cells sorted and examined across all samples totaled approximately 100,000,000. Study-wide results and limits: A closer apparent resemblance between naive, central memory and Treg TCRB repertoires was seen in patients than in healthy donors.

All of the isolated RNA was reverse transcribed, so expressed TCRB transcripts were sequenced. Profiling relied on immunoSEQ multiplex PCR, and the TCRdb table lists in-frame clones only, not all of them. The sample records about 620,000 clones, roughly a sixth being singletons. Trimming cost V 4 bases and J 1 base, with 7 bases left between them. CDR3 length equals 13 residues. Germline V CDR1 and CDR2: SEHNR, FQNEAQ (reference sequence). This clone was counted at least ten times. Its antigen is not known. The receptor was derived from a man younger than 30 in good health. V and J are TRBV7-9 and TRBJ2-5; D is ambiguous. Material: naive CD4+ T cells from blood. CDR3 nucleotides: TGTGCCAGCAGCTCGACAAGCCAAGAGACCCAGTACTTC. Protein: CASSSTSQETQYF. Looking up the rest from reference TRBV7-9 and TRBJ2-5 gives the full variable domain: DTGVSQNPRHKITKRGQNVTFRCDPISEHNRLYWYRQTLGQGPEFLTYFQNEAQLEKSRLLSDRFSAERPKGSFSTLEIQRTEQGDSAMYLCASSSTSQETQYFGPGTRLLVL.